A single sample is the source of the 28 T cell receptor beta chains below, sequenced in a study of cytomegalovirus exposure and HLA in healthy donors. The primer mix had 60 Vbeta and 13 Jbeta primers. Here immunoSEQ multiplex PCR was the method, and the copy in TCRdb shows in-frame clones only, minus some. The sample gives around 190,000 clones, approximately 86% of which show up once; more than 0.25% is in the top ten. The sample was PBMCs. These receptors all stem from a woman aged 30 to 39 in good health and CMV-seronegative.

This clone was seen a handful of times. The gene calls are TRBV11-2 and TRBJ2-7; 7 bases map to TRBD2. CDR3 size: 15 residues. J gave up 6 bases and V 4 bases, and 12 bases lay outside the gene matches. From germline, CDR1 is SGHAT and CDR2 FQNNGV. The CDR3 here is CASSSPRGGGFEQYF. In DNA form, the CDR3 reads TGTGCCAGCAGCTCCCCCCGAGGCGGGGGTTTCGAGCAGTACTTC.

The chain has TRBV30 and TRBJ2-3, with a weak D call TRBD2 (6 bases). Trimming removed 1 base from V and 0 bases from J, with 14 bases in between. Per germline, CDR1 GTSNPN and CDR2 SVGIG (reference sequence). The CDR3 extends over 16 amino acids. This CDR3 reads CAWSALPSGSTDTQYF. In nucleotides, the CDR3 is TGTGCCTGGAGTGCCCTACCCAGCGGGAGCACAGATACGCAGTATTTT.

The sample holds one count of this clone. This rearrangement joins TRBV12-5 to TRBJ2-1, with 8 nucleotides matching TRBD2. The CDR3 runs 15 residues. V was pared by 1 base and J by 8 bases, with 7 bases of the junction left unmatched. From germline, CDR1 is LGHNT and CDR2 FRNRAP. The CDR3 coding sequence is TGTGCTAGTGGTTTGGACAGTAGCGGGGTCGATGAGCAGTTCTTC. Amino acids: CASGLDSSGVDEQFF.

V usage is TRBV4-1 and J usage is TRBJ1-5; D unclear. This CDR3 contains 16 residues. Germline V gene lookup returns CDR1 MGHRA and CDR2 YSYEKL. V gave up 3 bases and J gave up 6 bases, with 18 bases separating them. Here the CDR3 reads CASSHTPVQAGQPQHF. CDR3 in DNA: TGCGCCAGCAGCCATACCCCCGTGCAGGCCGGTCAGCCCCAGCATTTT.

The chain employs TRBV5-6 and TRBJ2-1, with a weak D call TRBD2 (5 bases). V was trimmed by 0 bases and J by 4 bases, leaving 14 bases between them. Germline V gives CDR1 SGHDT, CDR2 YYEEEE. The CDR3 spans 16 residues. CDR3 sequence: CASSLAGEGSYNEQFF. DNA for the CDR3: TGTGCCAGCAGCTTGGCCGGAGAGGGTTCGTACAATGAGCAGTTCTTC. Full variable domain (rest looked up from reference TRBV5-6 and TRBJ2-1): DAGVTQSPTHLIKTRGQQVTLRCSPKSGHDTVSWYQQALGQGPQFIFQYYEEEERQRGNFPDRFSGHQFPNYSSELNVNALLLGDSALYLCASSLAGEGSYNEQFFGPGTRLTVL.

To note about this clone: Distinct nucleotide sequences in the sample also encode this CDR3. J is TRBJ2-2 and V is TRBV6-5, with 14 bases identical to TRBD2. The CDR3 loop spans 14 amino acids. V shed 10 bases, J shed 5 bases, and the junction held 3 bases outside the gene matches. From germline, CDR1 is MNHEY and CDR2 SVGAGI. CDR3 loop: CATRLAGGTGELFF. CDR3 bases: TGTGCCACCAGACTAGCGGGAGGGACCGGGGAGCTGTTTTTT.

The rearrangement joins TRBV7-9 to TRBJ2-3; TRBD2 agrees at 9 bases. Germline assignment: CDR1 SEHNR and CDR2 FQNEAQ (reference sequence). The CDR3 has 17 residues. V gave up 7 bases and J gave up 2 bases; unmatched junction bases: 13. CDR3: CASNLSGGPSSTDTQYF. As DNA, the CDR3 is TGTGCCAGCAACCTTAGCGGGGGCCCCTCGTCCACAGATACGCAGTATTTT.

A remark on this clone: The identical CDR3 is also encoded by other nucleotide sequences in the sample. This chain connects TRBV15 to TRBJ1-2; possibly TRBD1 for D (5 bases). CDR1 LNHNV and CDR2 YYDKDF come from the germline V gene (reference sequence). The CDR3 is 14 residues long. V shed 3 bases and J shed 11 bases, with 19 bases lying between them. The CDR3 DNA follows: TGTGCCACCAGCAGCGGGGGGATGGTAGGTGGTTACACCTTC. Translating gives CATSSGGMVGGYTF.

The rearrangement uses TRBV11-2 and TRBJ2-1; D may be TRBD2 (6 bases). V lost 1 base and J 4 bases, leaving 8 bases between the germline ends. The CDR3 has 14 amino acids. Per germline, CDR1 SGHAT and CDR2 FQNNGV. Here the CDR3 reads CASSLAGTYNEQFF. The CDR3 DNA is TGTGCCAGCAGCTTAGCCGGGACTTACAATGAGCAGTTCTTC.

This rearrangement joins TRBV6-5 to TRBJ2-2; tentatively, D is TRBD2 (7 bases). This CDR3 has 14 residues. The germline CDR1 and CDR2 sequences are MNHEY and SVGAGI. Trimming removed 3 bases from V and 6 bases from J, with 11 bases in between. CDR3 region: CASSYTGGSGELFF. The CDR3 DNA sequence: TGTGCCAGCAGTTATACGGGGGGCTCCGGGGAGCTGTTTTTT.

The chain carries TRBV6-1 and TRBJ2-7; the match to TRBD1 covers 7 bases. The CDR3 has 15 residues. V gave up 3 bases and J gave up 3 bases; unmatched junction bases: 8. Germline CDR1 MNHNS, CDR2 SASEGT. The CDR3 coding sequence is TGTGCCAGCAGTGATTTAGGGGGCAGTTTCTACGAGCAGTACTTC. This codes for CASSDLGGSFYEQYF.

The CDR3 region has the DNA TGTGCCTGGAGTGTTAGTCTAAACAGGGCTTTCTTT. Encoded protein: CAWSVSLNRAFF. The chain has TRBV30 and TRBJ1-1; D is possibly TRBD1 (5 bases). Deletions cut 0 bases from V and 11 bases from J, with 13 bases between. The CDR3 length is 12 residues. The germline V gene has CDR1 GTSNPN and CDR2 SVGIG (reference sequence).

The rearrangement uses TRBV28 and TRBJ2-7; 10 bases agree with TRBD2. The J segment lost 0 bases and the V segment lost 2 bases, leaving 7 bases of the junction unmatched. Germline V gene sequence: CDR1 MDHEN, CDR2 SYDVKM. The CDR3 runs 17 residues. CDR3 bases: TGTGCCAGCAGTTTACGTCGAGCGGGAGGGCCCTCCTACGAGCAGTACTTC. It yields the protein CASSLRRAGGPSYEQYF. Combining the CDR3 with reference TRBV28 and TRBJ2-7 gives the whole variable domain DVKVTQSSRYLVKRTGEKVFLECVQDMDHENMFWYRQDPGLGLRLIYFSYDVKMKEKGDIPEGYSVSREKKERFSLILESASTNQTSMYLCASSLRRAGGPSYEQYFGPGTRLTVT.

There are a few counts of this clone. The V and J genes are TRBV7-9 and TRBJ1-1; 8 positions agree with TRBD1. Trimming at V came to 5 bases and at J to 6 bases, leaving 8 bases not matched to a gene. Germline CDR1 reads SEHNR; CDR2 reads FQNEAQ (reference sequence). The CDR3 is 14 residues long. CDR3 amino acids: CASSPGQGSPEAFF. The CDR3 DNA sequence: TGTGCCAGCAGCCCAGGACAGGGTAGCCCTGAAGCTTTCTTT.

The rearrangement uses TRBV19 and TRBJ2-7; 8 nucleotides align to TRBD2. Germline CDR1 is LNHDA and CDR2 is SQIVND (reference sequence). The CDR3 has 16 amino acids. V dropped 3 bases and J dropped 2; count of bases not matched to a gene: 9. In DNA form, the CDR3 reads TGTGCCAGTAGTATGAGGCTAGCGGGTGGAGCCTACGAGCAGTACTTC. It specifies CASSMRLAGGAYEQYF.

The V and J genes are TRBV19 and TRBJ1-4; D call uncertain. V was cut by 3 bases and J by 7 bases, with 18 bases left in between. CDR1 and CDR2 from the germline V gene are LNHDA and SQIVND (reference sequence). The CDR3 runs to 16 residues. Here the CDR3 DNA reads TGTGCCAGTAGTATTGGTAGCAGGCCCGCGGGTGAAAAACTGTTTTTT. This translates into CASSIGSRPAGEKLFF.

The chain carries TRBV29-1 and TRBJ2-2; TRBD1 matches 7 bases. With V trimmed by 2 bases and J by 2 bases, 5 bases remained unmatched. Per germline, CDR1 SQVTM and CDR2 ANQGSEA. The CDR3 totals 15 residues. Here the CDR3 reads CSVESGTANTGELFF. In nucleotides, the CDR3 is TGCAGCGTTGAATCCGGGACAGCTAACACCGGGGAGCTGTTTTTT.

The rearrangement uses TRBV28 and TRBJ2-3; a weak D match, TRBD2 (5 bases). The CDR3 runs 16 residues. V lost 2 bases to trimming and J lost 10 bases, with 22 bases between them. CDR1 and CDR2 (germline): MDHEN, SYDVKM. The CDR3 nucleotides read TGTGCCAGCAGTTTACTAGCCTCCCGAAAAGTCGGATCGCAGTATTTT. This encodes CASSLLASRKVGSQYF.

In the case of this clone: Other nucleotide sequences from this sample produce the same CDR3. This rearrangement joins TRBV7-9 to TRBJ1-1, with D possibly being TRBD1 (6 bases). In germline, CDR1 is SEHNR, CDR2 FQNEAQ (reference sequence). There are 13 residues in the CDR3. Trimming left V 5 bases short and J 1 base short, with 8 bases between. The chain's CDR3 is CASSLTGNTEAFF. The CDR3 DNA reads TGTGCCAGCAGCCTGACAGGGAACACTGAAGCTTTCTTT.

The chain joins TRBV7-9 to TRBJ2-7; 7 bases align to TRBD1. Germline CDR1 SEHNR, CDR2 FQNEAQ (reference sequence). V shed 5 bases and J 7 bases; nucleotides not matched to a gene: 14. CDR3 length: 15 residues. Here the CDR3 reads CASSPLYGTAVEQYF. Written as DNA, the CDR3 is TGTGCCAGCAGCCCTCTATATGGGACAGCCGTTGAGCAGTACTTC.

To note about this clone: The same CDR3 can be traced to other DNA sequences in this sample. The rearrangement links TRBV28 to TRBJ2-2; 8 bases align to TRBD2. The ends lost 2 bases at V and 5 bases at J; junction bases unmatched: 1. Germline V CDR1 and CDR2: MDHEN, SYDVKM. The CDR3 is 14 residues long. The CDR3 reads CASSLAGGTGELFF. CDR3 coding DNA: TGTGCCAGCAGTTTAGCGGGAGGTACCGGGGAGCTGTTTTTT. The full variable domain, completed using reference TRBV28 and TRBJ2-2, is DVKVTQSSRYLVKRTGEKVFLECVQDMDHENMFWYRQDPGLGLRLIYFSYDVKMKEKGDIPEGYSVSREKKERFSLILESASTNQTSMYLCASSLAGGTGELFFGEGSRLTVL.

This clone was detected only a few times. The J gene is TRBJ2-7, the V gene TRBV30; D possibly corresponds to TRBD2 (5 bases). Trimming removed 5 bases at V and 0 bases at J, with 8 bases between. Per germline, CDR1 GTSNPN and CDR2 SVGIG (reference sequence). The CDR3 runs 12 residues. CDR3 DNA sequence: TGTGCCTGGGGGGAGAGCTCCTACGAGCAGTACTTC. It translates to CAWGESSYEQYF.

This rearrangement joins TRBV6-1 to TRBJ1-5, with TRBD1 identical over 7 bases. The junction had 3 bases not matched to a gene; V was cut back by 0 bases and J by 1 base. Germline assignment: CDR1 MNHNS and CDR2 SASEGT. The CDR3 spans 16 residues. The CDR3 DNA follows: TGTGCCAGCAGTGAAGCAGGGGGCTCGAGCAATCAGCCCCAGCATTTT. Protein: CASSEAGGSSNQPQHF.

V gene TRBV5-4 combines with J gene TRBJ2-1; TRBD1 might be the D (8 bases). Germline V gene data show CDR1 as SGHNT and CDR2 as YYREEE (reference sequence). CDR3 length: 16 amino acids. V lost 3 bases and J 8 bases, leaving 21 bases between the germline ends. The CDR3 protein is CASSSKQGGAVDEQFF. Here the CDR3 DNA reads TGTGCCAGCAGCTCAAAACAGGGGGGGGCGGTCGATGAGCAGTTCTTC.

The rearrangement links TRBV9 to TRBJ1-6; D is unresolved. CDR1 and CDR2 (germline): SGDLS, YYNGEE. V was shortened by 0 bases and J by 8 bases, with 6 bases between the two germline ends. This CDR3 is 13 amino acids long. CDR3 region: CASSVGPYSPLHF. CDR3 DNA: TGTGCCAGCAGCGTAGGGCCTTATTCACCCCTCCACTTT.

This chain uses TRBV7-6 with TRBJ2-5; D is possibly TRBD2 (5 bases). V was clipped by 1 base and J by 7 bases, with 13 bases between them. The CDR3 covers 14 residues. CDR1 is SGHVS and CDR2 is FNYEAQ in the germline V gene. The CDR3 region has the DNA TGTGCCAGCAGCTTAGGAAACATCGAGGGGACCCAGTACTTC. Translating it yields CASSLGNIEGTQYF.

The rearrangement joins TRBV27 to TRBJ1-5, with D possibly TRBD1 on 6 matching bases. The CDR3 spans 13 residues. Germline V gene data show CDR1 as MNHEY and CDR2 as SMNVEV (reference sequence). Deletions cut 3 bases from V and 7 bases from J, with 10 bases between. CDR3 DNA: TGTGCCAGCAGTTTCGACAGGAGACAGCCCCAGCATTTT. Translating it yields CASSFDRRQPQHF.

The chain recombines TRBV5-4 with TRBJ2-5; 10 bases map to TRBD2. This CDR3 is built from 16 residues. V dropped 2 bases and J dropped 5; count of bases not matched to a gene: 9. The germline gives CDR1 SGHNT, CDR2 YYREEE (reference sequence). The CDR3 region has the DNA TGTGCCAGCAGCTTCAGGAGCGGGGGGGCCCCCGAGACCCAGTACTTC. This gives the protein CASSFRSGGAPETQYF. Full variable domain (remainder filled in from reference TRBV5-4 and TRBJ2-5): ETGVTQSPTHLIKTRGQQVTLRCSSQSGHNTVSWYQQALGQGPQFIFQYYREEENGRGNFPPRFSGLQFPNYSSELNVNALELDDSALYLCASSFRSGGAPETQYFGPGTRLLVL.